What follows are 7 T cell receptor beta chains derived from one specimen sequenced in a study of PD-L1 blockade in urothelial cancer (dated by TCRdb to about 2017). What the time point label conveys for this sample: peripheral blood 6 weeks after treatment start. Preparation of the library involved the immunoSEQ multiplex PCR assay. The table comes from immuneACCESS by way of TCRdb, which keeps in-frame sequences with V and J called. Part of the clones is missing from these tables; in studies checked, under half for an unresolved V gene and the rest for unknown reasons. The sample contains 25,000 to 30,000 clones, around four fifths of them found a single time. The top ten clones comprise approximately 3% of the sample. Sequences were derived from PBMCs, sampled around atezolizumab (anti-PD-L1) treatment. These receptors originate from a man in his 70s with urothelial cancer.

The chain recombines TRBV29-1 with TRBJ2-7, with TRBD1 matching over 7 bases. This CDR3 is 11 amino acids long. After removal of 4 bases from V and 5 bases from J, the junction contained 2 bases not matched to a gene. The V gene's germline CDR1 is SQVTM and CDR2 ANQGSEA. CDR3 nucleotide sequence: TGCAGCGTTGCTACAGGGGACGAGCAGTACTTC. It is translated as CSVATGDEQYF.

V and J are TRBV29-1 and TRBJ2-1; 14 bases agree with TRBD2. Trimming cost V 6 bases and J 9 bases; bases outside gene matches: 10. Germline CDR1 SQVTM, CDR2 ANQGSEA. There are 15 residues in the CDR3. The CDR3 DNA reads TGCAGCGTCCCGGGACTAGCGGGGGCCAGCGGTGAGCAGTTCTTC. Amino acids: CSVPGLAGASGEQFF.

The V call is TRBV7-9, the J call TRBJ1-1; 10 bases are a match to TRBD1. CDR3 length: 17 residues. The germline V gene has CDR1 SEHNR and CDR2 FQNEAQ (reference sequence). V lost 5 bases to trimming and J lost 4 bases; unmatched junction nucleotides: 13. CDR3 sequence reads: CASSAGDRGMFGTEAFF. In DNA form, the CDR3 reads TGTGCCAGCAGCGCGGGGGACAGGGGAATGTTCGGCACTGAAGCTTTCTTT.

The chain joins TRBV19 to TRBJ1-5; D uncertain. Germline V gene lookup returns CDR1 LNHDA and CDR2 SQIVND (reference sequence). Trimming removed 3 bases from V and 3 bases from J, with 6 bases in between. CDR3 length equals 13 residues. CDR3 in DNA: TGTGCCAGTAGTATTGGAGACAATCAGCCCCAGCATTTT. Amino acids: CASSIGDNQPQHF. Combining the CDR3 with reference TRBV19 and TRBJ1-5 gives the whole variable domain DGGITQSPKYLFRKEGQNVTLSCEQNLNHDAMYWYRQDPGQGLRLIYYSQIVNDFQKGDIAEGYSVSREKKESFPLTVTSAQKNPTAFYLCASSIGDNQPQHFGDGTRLSIL.

This clone was found a few times. The V call is TRBV2, the J call TRBJ1-5; 7 bases agree with TRBD1. The V segment lost 5 bases and the J segment 3 bases; nucleotides outside the gene matches: 7. There are 15 residues in the CDR3. Germline CDR1 and CDR2: SNHLY and FYNNEI. The CDR3 sequence: CASSRLQGPNQPQHF. In DNA form, the CDR3 reads TGTGCCAGCAGTCGCTTACAGGGGCCCAATCAGCCCCAGCATTTT.

The CDR3 nucleotides are TGTGCCAGCACCGGACAGGGTGTCACTGAAGCTTTCTTT. It translates to CASTGQGVTEAFF. V and J are TRBV2 and TRBJ1-1; TRBD1 matches 8 bases. Trimming removed 7 bases from V and 4 bases from J; junction bases left unmatched: 5. The CDR3 consists of 13 residues. The V gene's germline CDR1 is SNHLY and CDR2 FYNNEI.

The chain has TRBV28 and TRBJ2-7; 11 bases align to TRBD2. CDR1 MDHEN and CDR2 SYDVKM come from the germline V gene. This CDR3 comprises 12 residues. CDR3 nucleotide sequence: TGTGTCACTAGCGGGAGTGGCTACGAGCAGTACTTC. Residues: CVTSGSGYEQYF.